This TCR beta chain was identified in a study of CD8+CD57+ T cells in acquired aplastic anemia. The overall study: DNA per sorted CD4+ or CD8+ sample ranged roughly 0.19 to 30 ug, averaging around 3 ug.

Study-wide points: Common to patients and controls were approximately 30 CD8+ CDR3 sequences. In CD8+ cells, Simpson's diversity showed no significant difference between patients and controls.

In regard to this clonotype: What it binds is unknown.

Template material for TCR beta VDJ and CDR3 profiling consisted of genomic DNA. TCRdb called the reads again in MiXCR, with one record for every CDR3 protein. The data show about 170,000 distinct CDR3 sequences, roughly 48% seen once. The CDR3 runs to 15 residues. Germline CDR1 is LNHDA and CDR2 is SQIVND (reference sequence). Trimming removed 1 base from V and 6 bases from J; junction bases left unmatched: 8. Input material: sorted CD4+, CD8+, or CD8+CD57+ T cells (not recorded which) from PBMCs. The rearrangement joins TRBV19 to TRBJ2-5; 7 positions agree with TRBD1. This clonotype was sampled from a human donor in good health. The CDR3 DNA reads TGTGCCAGTAGTATAGGTGGGGACAGTCGGAAGACCCAGTACTTC. Translating it yields CASSIGGDSRKTQYF. Variable domain in full (rest from reference TRBV19 and TRBJ2-5): DGGITQSPKYLFRKEGQNVTLSCEQNLNHDAMYWYRQDPGQGLRLIYYSQIVNDFQKGDIAEGYSVSREKKESFPLTVTSAQKNPTAFYLCASSIGGDSRKTQYFGPGTRLLVL.